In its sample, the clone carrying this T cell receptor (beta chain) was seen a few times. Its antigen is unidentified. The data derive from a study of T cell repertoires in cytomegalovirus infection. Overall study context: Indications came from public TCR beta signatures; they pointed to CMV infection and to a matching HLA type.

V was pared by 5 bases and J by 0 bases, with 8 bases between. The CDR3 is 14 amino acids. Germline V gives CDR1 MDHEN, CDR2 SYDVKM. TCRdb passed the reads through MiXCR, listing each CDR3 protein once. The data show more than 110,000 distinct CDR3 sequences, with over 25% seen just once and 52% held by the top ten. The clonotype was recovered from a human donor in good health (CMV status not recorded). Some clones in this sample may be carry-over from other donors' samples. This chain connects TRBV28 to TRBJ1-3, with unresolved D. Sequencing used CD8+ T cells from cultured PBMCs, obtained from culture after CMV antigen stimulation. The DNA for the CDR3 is TGTGCCAGCAGTCCGAGGGACTCTGGAAACACCATATATTTT. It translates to CASSPRDSGNTIYF.